These T cell receptor beta chains were read from a single sample in a study of blood T cell repertoires in COVID-19. Some clones are missing from TCRdb's copy, which holds only in-frame ones; the method was immunoSEQ multiplex PCR. The sample contains about 40,000 clones, more than 70% of which appear only once. The sample comprised peripheral blood. The receptor source for this set is a woman in her sixties or seventies with acute or convalescent COVID-19. Each CDR3 is given with its conserved first and last residue. The order of the fields is D gene, J gene, V gene, clone size, CDR3 protein, CDR3 DNA. The D gene is left open where the match is weak. Where a row states a size, it is once, few, many or the class of an expanded clone; other rows omit it.

D gene: NA; J gene: TRBJ2-2; V gene: TRBV7-2; clone size: NA; CDR3 protein: CASSSRQKNTGELFF; CDR3 DNA: TGTGCCAGCAGCTCAAGACAGAAGAACACCGGGGAGCTGTTTTTT
D gene: NA; J gene: TRBJ1-6; V gene: TRBV30; clone size: few; CDR3 protein: CALRGGNNSPLHF; CDR3 DNA: TGTGCCTTGCGGGGGGGGAACAATTCACCCCTCCACTTT
D gene: NA; J gene: TRBJ2-7; V gene: TRBV27; clone size: NA; CDR3 protein: CASSSPSTGPYEQYF; CDR3 DNA: TGTGCCAGCAGTTCACCATCGACAGGACCCTACGAGCAGTACTTC
D gene: TRBD1; J gene: TRBJ2-7; V gene: TRBV6-6; clone size: NA; CDR3 protein: CASREGQLHSYEQYF; CDR3 DNA: TGTGCCAGCAGAGAGGGACAGCTACATTCCTACGAGCAGTACTTC
D gene: TRBD2; J gene: TRBJ2-1; V gene: TRBV5-1; clone size: NA; CDR3 protein: CASSLPPSGKGAGNEQFF; CDR3 DNA: TGCGCCAGCAGCTTGCCCCCTAGCGGGAAAGGCGCGGGGAATGAGCAGTTCTTC
D gene: NA; J gene: TRBJ1-1; V gene: TRBV28; clone size: NA; CDR3 protein: CASSLGRGNTEAFF; CDR3 DNA: TGTGCCAGCAGTTTGGGCAGGGGGAACACTGAAGCTTTCTTT
D gene: TRBD2; J gene: TRBJ2-2; V gene: TRBV30; clone size: NA; CDR3 protein: CAWTGLTITGELFF; CDR3 DNA: TGTGCCTGGACGGGACTAACTATCACCGGGGAGCTGTTTTTT
D gene: NA; J gene: TRBJ1-6; V gene: TRBV11-2; clone size: NA; CDR3 protein: CASAPRTNNSPLHF; CDR3 DNA: TGTGCCAGCGCCCCAAGGACAAATAATTCACCCCTCCACTTT
D gene: TRBD2; J gene: TRBJ2-1; V gene: TRBV27; clone size: once; CDR3 protein: CASSRLAGYNEQFF; CDR3 DNA: TGTGCCAGCAGCAGGCTAGCGGGCTACAATGAGCAGTTCTTC
D gene: TRBD2; J gene: TRBJ2-1; V gene: TRBV6-5; clone size: NA; CDR3 protein: CASSYTGGEQFF; CDR3 DNA: TGTGCCAGCAGTTACACGGGAGGTGAGCAGTTCTTC
D gene: NA; J gene: TRBJ1-5; V gene: TRBV6-6; clone size: NA; CDR3 protein: CASRQTVYSNQPQHF; CDR3 DNA: TGTGCCAGCAGACAGACAGTTTATAGCAATCAGCCCCAGCATTTT
D gene: TRBD1; J gene: TRBJ2-1; V gene: TRBV11-2; clone size: NA; CDR3 protein: CASSPPGGNSYNEQFF; CDR3 DNA: TGTGCCAGCAGCCCCCCAGGGGGTAATTCCTACAATGAGCAGTTCTTC